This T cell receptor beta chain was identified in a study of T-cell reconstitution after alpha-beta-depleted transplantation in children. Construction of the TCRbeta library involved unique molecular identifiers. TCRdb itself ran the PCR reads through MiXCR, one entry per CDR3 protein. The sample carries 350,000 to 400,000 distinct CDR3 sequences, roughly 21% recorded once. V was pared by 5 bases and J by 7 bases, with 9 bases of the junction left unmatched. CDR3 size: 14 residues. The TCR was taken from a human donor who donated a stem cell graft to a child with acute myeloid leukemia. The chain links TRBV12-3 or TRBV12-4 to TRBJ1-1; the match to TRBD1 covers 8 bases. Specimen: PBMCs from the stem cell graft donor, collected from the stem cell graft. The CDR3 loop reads CASSQDRAFSEAFF. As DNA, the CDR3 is TGTGCCAGCAGTCAGGACAGGGCATTCAGTGAAGCTTTCTTT.